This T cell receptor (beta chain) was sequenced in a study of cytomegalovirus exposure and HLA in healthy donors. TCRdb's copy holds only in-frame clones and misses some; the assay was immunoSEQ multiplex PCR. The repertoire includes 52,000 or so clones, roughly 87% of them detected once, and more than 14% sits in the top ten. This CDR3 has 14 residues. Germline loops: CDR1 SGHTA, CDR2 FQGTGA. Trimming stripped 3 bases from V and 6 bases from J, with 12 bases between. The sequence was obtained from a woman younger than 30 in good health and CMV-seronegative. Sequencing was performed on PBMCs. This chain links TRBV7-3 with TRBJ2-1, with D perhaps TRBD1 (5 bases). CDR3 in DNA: TGTGCCAGCAGCTTGGGCAGGGCTGGCAATGAGCAGTTCTTC. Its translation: CASSLGRAGNEQFF.